The rows below give T cell receptor beta chains drawn from one sample of a study of Ad26.COV2.S vaccination and SARS-CoV-2 variants. This table comes from immunoSEQ multiplex PCR, and its TCRdb copy is limited to in-frame clones, with some not included. The profile shows about 450,000 clones, 85% to 90% of them singletons. The sample in question was peripheral blood, obtained in a trial of Ad26.COV2.S vaccine versus placebo. These receptors originate from a person aged 18-60 years who received the Ad26.COV2.S COVID-19 vaccine or a placebo. CDR3s include the opening cysteine and the closing phenylalanine or tryptophan. A D gene is named only where the DNA matches it firmly. A clone size is listed for some rows: how often the clone was seen (once, few, many), or a class if it is expanded.

DNA,CDR3,J,V,D,size
TGTGCCAGCAGAGATTTTAGACAGGTCGGGGGGGAGCAGTACTTC,CASRDFRQVGGEQYF,TRBJ2-7,TRBV6-5,-,once
TGTGCCAGCAGTTTGCCGTGGGGAACAGATACGCAGTATTTT,CASSLPWGTDTQYF,TRBJ2-3,TRBV5-6,-,once
TGTGCCAGCAGGCAACAAACGCCGGCTGAAAAACTGTTTTTT,CASRQQTPAEKLFF,TRBJ1-4,TRBV27,-,-
TGTGCCAGCAGCTTACGTTCTCGGGGCCTGGATGGCTACACCTTC,CASSLRSRGLDGYTF,TRBJ1-2,TRBV11-2,-,once
TGCGCCAGCAGCCAAGAATTTCTGAACACCGGGGAGCTGTTTTTT,CASSQEFLNTGELFF,TRBJ2-2,TRBV4-3,-,-
TGTGCCAGCAGCCATGGTCCGGGACAGGGGGCTTACGAGCAGTACTTC,CASSHGPGQGAYEQYF,TRBJ2-7,TRBV3-1/TRBV3-2,TRBD1,-
TGTGCCATCAGTGAGTTCAGCACAGATACGCAGTATTTT,CAISEFSTDTQYF,TRBJ2-3,TRBV10-3,-,-
TGTGCCAGCAGCTTAGTGTTTGGGTCGGATGGCTACACCTTC,CASSLVFGSDGYTF,TRBJ1-2,TRBV7-2,-,-
TGTGCCAGCAGCTTGGGGGGGGCAGGGACGGACTATGGCTACACCTTC,CASSLGGAGTDYGYTF,TRBJ1-2,TRBV5-4,-,-
TGCAGCGTCGCCGGGACTAGCGGGAGCGCAGATACGCAGTATTTT,CSVAGTSGSADTQYF,TRBJ2-3,TRBV29-1,TRBD2,-
TGCGCCAGCAGCCCCCCGATGGCAAATGAGCAGTTCTTC,CASSPPMANEQFF,TRBJ2-1,TRBV5-1,-,-
TGTGCCAGCTCACCCTATACGACAGGGAGTAGCACAGATACGCAGTATTTT,CASSPYTTGSSTDTQYF,TRBJ2-3,TRBV18,TRBD1,-
TGTGCCAGTAGTATAGATCTCCGGGACAGCCAAGAGACCCAGTACTTC,CASSIDLRDSQETQYF,TRBJ2-5,TRBV19,TRBD1,-
TGCGCCAGCAGCTTGGATAGTGTGAACACTGAAGCTTTCTTT,CASSLDSVNTEAFF,TRBJ1-1,TRBV5-1,-,-
TGTGCCAGCAGTACCGGACTTCAGTGGGATACGCAGTATTTT,CASSTGLQWDTQYF,TRBJ2-3,TRBV27,-,-
TGTGCCAGCAGTAGGACAACCGGTGGAGATACGCAGTATTTT,CASSRTTGGDTQYF,TRBJ2-3,TRBV6-5,-,-
TGCGCCAGCAGCCAACTTGAAGGTTCCACTGAAGCTTTCTTT,CASSQLEGSTEAFF,TRBJ1-1,TRBV4-3,-,-
TGTGCCAGCAGCCGAAGGACGGACCCTCCCGAGCAGTACTTC,CASSRRTDPPEQYF,TRBJ2-7,TRBV5-8,-,-
TGTGCCAGCTCACTGGCCGGGACGGGACTTAGTCTAGCCAAAAACATTCAGTACTTC,CASSLAGTGLSLAKNIQYF,TRBJ2-4,TRBV18,-,few
TGTGCCAGTAGTAGTCCATATCTTGAGCCCCAGCATTTT,CASSSPYLEPQHF,TRBJ1-5,TRBV19,-,-
TGTGCCAGCAGCCGTAACTACGAGCAGTACTTC,CASSRNYEQYF,TRBJ2-7,TRBV12-3/TRBV12-4,-,-
TGTGCCAGCAGGATTACTGGGGCCAACGTCCTGACTTTC,CASRITGANVLTF,TRBJ2-6,TRBV28,-,once
TGCGCCAGCAGCCAAGGTATGCGGACTAGCGGGACGGTGGATCTAGATACGCAGTATTTT,CASSQGMRTSGTVDLDTQYF,TRBJ2-3,TRBV4-3,TRBD2,-
TGTGCCAGCAGCTTACTTTTACAGGGCAGCACAGATACGCAGTATTTT,CASSLLLQGSTDTQYF,TRBJ2-3,TRBV11-2,-,-
TGTGCCAGCAGCTTAGGCGTAGGAGGGCAGCCCCAGCATTTT,CASSLGVGGQPQHF,TRBJ1-5,TRBV7-2,-,-
TGCGCCAGCAGCTTGATACTAGCGGGGACCTACAATGAGCAGTTCTTC,CASSLILAGTYNEQFF,TRBJ2-1,TRBV5-1,TRBD2,-